These 31 T cell receptor beta chains were sequenced from one sample in a study of T cells expressing NK-cell markers. TCRdb re-called the 5' RACE reads; one entry per CDR3 protein, DNA not given. The listing records roughly 430,000 distinct CDR3 sequences. The source material was blood T cells: a sorted CD56 or NKG2C T cell subset, CD4+ or CD8+ T cells, or bulk PBMC T cells (not recorded which). These receptors all stem from a woman between 18 and 70 years old in good health.

CDR3 sequence: CASLPGQLNQPQHF. The gene calls are TRBV7-2 and TRBJ1-5; the TCRdb call, TRBD1, lacks DNA for checking. Per the germline V gene, CDR1 is SGHTA and CDR2 is FQGNSA. The CDR3 spans 14 residues.

The chain is built from TRBV20-1 and TRBJ1-1. This CDR3 region has 16 residues. Germline loops: CDR1 DFQATT, CDR2 SNEGSKA (reference sequence). CDR3 sequence: CSARGRVKGLNTEAFF.

The chain links TRBV7-2 to TRBJ2-5; TCRdb indicates TRBD1, and absent DNA this call remains unverified. Germline CDR1 reads SGHTA; CDR2 reads FQGNSA. CDR3 length: 14 amino acids. CDR3 sequence: CASSRGFGQETQYF.

The J gene is TRBJ1-1, the V gene TRBV9; the TRBD1 assignment by TCRdb is unverifiable without DNA. Germline V gene sequence: CDR1 SGDLS, CDR2 YYNGEE. The CDR3 extends over 15 amino acids. CDR3 sequence reads: CASSPTGQSYTEAFF. Drawing the rest from reference TRBV9 and TRBJ1-1, the complete variable domain is DSGVTQTPKHLITATGQRVTLRCSPRSGDLSVYWYQQSLDQGLQFLIQYYNGEERAKGNILERFSAQQFPDLHSELNLSSLELGDSALYFCASSPTGQSYTEAFFGQGTRLTVV.

This rearrangement joins TRBV20-1 to TRBJ2-7; as DNA is missing, the TRBD1 call by TCRdb cannot be tested. The CDR3 is 13 amino acids. The germline V gene encodes CDR1 DFQATT and CDR2 SNEGSKA (reference sequence). CDR3 protein: CSAGDTLSDEQYF.

The V call is TRBV19, the J call TRBJ2-1; TCRdb outputs TRBD2, but without DNA this stays unchecked. This CDR3 is built from 12 residues. The V gene's germline CDR1 is LNHDA and CDR2 SQIVND (reference sequence). CDR3 protein: CASSSGSHEQFF.

This chain links TRBV12-3 or TRBV12-4 with TRBJ2-5. This CDR3 has 12 residues. CDR3 amino acids: CASSLTPLRQYF.

The V call is TRBV10-3, the J call TRBJ2-1; with no DNA, the TCRdb D assignment of TRBD2 cannot be verified. Germline values: CDR1 ENHRY, CDR2 SYGVKD. This CDR3 has 18 residues. The CDR3 spells CAIRRGTSGTVVSNEQFF.

The V call is TRBV2, the J call TRBJ2-2; TCRdb's assignment of TRBD2 cannot be checked, as there is no DNA. The CDR3 has 20 amino acids. Germline CDR1 reads SNHLY; CDR2 reads FYNNEI. The CDR3 reads CASSNGVSVSGGTNTGELFF.

The CDR3 spells CASSSTGTAPLYGYTF. V is TRBV9 and J is TRBJ1-2; TCRdb names TRBD1, which stays unverified in the absence of DNA. This CDR3 has 16 amino acids. Germline V gene lookup returns CDR1 SGDLS and CDR2 YYNGEE.

The chain is built from TRBV3-1 and TRBJ2-7. The CDR3 contains 13 residues. Germline lookup yields CDR1 LGHDT and CDR2 YNNKEL (reference sequence). This CDR3 is CASSQVVGSEQYF.

The chain links TRBV20-1 to TRBJ2-5; as DNA is missing, the TRBD1 call by TCRdb cannot be tested. CDR1 and CDR2 from the germline V gene are DFQATT and SNEGSKA (reference sequence). CDR3 length: 13 residues. CDR3 residues: CSASTGGQETQYF.

The gene calls are TRBV4-3 and TRBJ2-1. Per germline, CDR1 LGHNA and CDR2 YSLEER. This CDR3 is built from 14 residues. The CDR3 is CASSQEESYNEQFF.

The gene calls are TRBV9 and TRBJ2-5; TCRdb returns TRBD2, unconfirmable since there is no DNA. CDR1 SGDLS and CDR2 YYNGEE come from the germline V gene. This CDR3 comprises 16 residues. CDR3 sequence reads: CASSVGILERKETQYF.

The genes are TRBV12-3 or TRBV12-4 and TRBJ2-1; TCRdb returns TRBD2, unconfirmable since there is no DNA. This CDR3 contains 19 residues. The CDR3 reads CASSPGSLGRRVPQYEQFF.

The rearrangement links TRBV20-1 to TRBJ1-3. Germline CDR1 DFQATT, CDR2 SNEGSKA (reference sequence). This CDR3 has 14 residues. This chain's CDR3 is CSAPLSRSGNTIYF.

This chain links TRBV27 with TRBJ2-1; TCRdb proposes TRBD2, but this gene call is untestable without DNA. The CDR3 totals 21 residues. CDR1 is MNHEY, CDR2 SMNVEV, per germline (reference sequence). CDR3 region: CATLQGKVLAGGSLDRNEQFF.

The rearrangement uses TRBV20-1 and TRBJ2-1; TCRdb's D call, TRBD1, is unchecked because there is no DNA. CDR3 length: 16 amino acids. Germline V gene sequence: CDR1 DFQATT, CDR2 SNEGSKA (reference sequence). The CDR3 here is CSAREPPWESLDEQFF.

The V and J genes are TRBV11-2 and TRBJ1-1; lacking DNA, the TRBD1 call made by TCRdb goes unchecked. The germline V gene encodes CDR1 SGHAT and CDR2 FQNNGV. The CDR3 totals 13 residues. CDR3 amino acids: CASSLFGATEAFF.

The genes are TRBV19 and TRBJ1-2; TCRdb reports TRBD1, a call that lacks DNA to check it against. Looked up from germline, CDR1 is LNHDA and CDR2 is SQIVND (reference sequence). CDR3 size: 12 residues. CDR3 sequence reads: CASTQGNHGYTF. Variable domain in full (rest from reference TRBV19 and TRBJ1-2): DGGITQSPKYLFRKEGQNVTLSCEQNLNHDAMYWYRQDPGQGLRLIYYSQIVNDFQKGDIAEGYSVSREKKESFPLTVTSAQKNPTAFYLCASTQGNHGYTFGSGTRLTVV.

The chain has TRBV19 and TRBJ1-2. Germline V gene data show CDR1 as LNHDA and CDR2 as SQIVND (reference sequence). The length of the CDR3 is 11 residues. The CDR3 sequence is CASSKGVGYTF.

This chain's CDR3 is CSVPKGGSSYNEQFF. This chain joins TRBV29-1 and TRBJ2-1; the D call of TRBD1 rests on TCRdb alone, since no DNA is present to check it. The CDR3 has 15 amino acids. CDR1 and CDR2 from the germline V gene are SQVTM and ANQGSEA.

This chain connects TRBV3-1 to TRBJ1-1; TCRdb's D gene call, TRBD1, goes unchecked for lack of DNA. CDR3 length: 15 residues. CDR1 LGHDT and CDR2 YNNKEL come from the germline V gene (reference sequence). The CDR3 loop reads CASSPLRGMRAEAFF.

The rearrangement links TRBV20-1 to TRBJ2-3; absent DNA, TCRdb's TRBD2 call cannot be checked. The germline V gene has CDR1 DFQATT and CDR2 SNEGSKA (reference sequence). The CDR3 extends over 14 amino acids. The CDR3 spells CSALRRAGGDTQYF.

The chain links TRBV5-4 to TRBJ2-3; the TCRdb call, TRBD1, lacks DNA for checking. Germline assignment: CDR1 SGHNT and CDR2 YYREEE (reference sequence). CDR3 length equals 14 residues. CDR3 loop: CASRRQTSTDTQYF.

V and J are TRBV15 and TRBJ2-1; TCRdb's D call of TRBD2 is untestable without DNA. Germline CDR1 and CDR2: LNHNV and YYDKDF (reference sequence). The CDR3 extends over 18 amino acids. CDR3 sequence reads: CATSRDTLGGSSYNEQFF.

The chain combines TRBV25-1 with TRBJ2-2; the D gene TCRdb calls, TRBD1, cannot be checked with no DNA. This CDR3 has 16 amino acids. Germline CDR1 is MGHDK and CDR2 is SYGVNS. The CDR3 sequence is CASSGYRGFGTGELFF.

This chain joins TRBV28 and TRBJ2-4; the D call of TRBD1 rests on TCRdb alone, since no DNA is present to check it. The CDR3 loop spans 16 amino acids. CDR1 and CDR2 from the germline V gene are MDHEN and SYDVKM. The CDR3: CASSFLAGGSKDIQYF.

The rearrangement uses TRBV4-1 and TRBJ2-2; TCRdb's D call, TRBD2, is unchecked because there is no DNA. The CDR3 length is 15 residues. Per the germline V gene, CDR1 is MGHRA and CDR2 is YSYEKL. The CDR3 sequence is CASSQGGGVHGELFF.

The gene calls are TRBV6-2 or TRBV6-3 and TRBJ2-1; checking the TCRdb D call of TRBD2 is not possible without DNA. Germline CDR1 reads MNHEY; CDR2 reads SVGEGT. The length of the CDR3 is 13 residues. This CDR3 is CASREVSYNEQFF.

CDR3 in amino acids: CASSGGISYEQYF. The chain couples TRBV25-1 to TRBJ2-7. From germline, CDR1 is MGHDK and CDR2 SYGVNS. This CDR3 is 13 amino acids long.